This T cell receptor beta chain was captured in a study of T-cell reconstitution after alpha-beta-depleted transplantation in children. CDR3 length: 18 residues. Between the trimmed V and J ends, which lost 2 bases and 3 bases, there was a span of 20 bases. The germline V gene encodes CDR1 SGHRS and CDR2 YFSETQ. This clonotype has a handful of counts. Its antigen remains unidentified. General study findings and limits: Expanded clones from the graft, numbering several hundred, reportedly supplied alpha-beta T cells about two months after transplant. Elevated TCRbeta diversity at day 60 was traced, in some patients, to surviving recipient T cells and thymic progenitors.

For TCRbeta, the library was prepared with unique molecular identifiers. TCRdb fed the PCR reads into MiXCR, producing one record per CDR3 protein. This table holds 800,000 to 1,000,000 distinct CDR3 sequences, about 29% found once. The V gene is TRBV5-1, the J gene TRBJ1-4, with TRBD1 as a possible D gene (5 bases). The sequenced sample was PBMCs, mostly from graft donor cells, obtained 360 days after TCRalphabeta/CD19-depleted stem cell transplant. This TCR was recovered from a boy less than two years old who had a stem cell transplant for SCID, so the T cells may come from the graft donor. The CDR3 bases are TGCGCCAGCAGCTTAGGTCCGACAAGAGGGGCGGCTAATGAAAAACTGTTTTTT. It codes for CASSLGPTRGAANEKLFF.